One sample yielded the 11 T cell receptor beta chains listed below, sequenced in a study of siplizumab effects on memory and regulatory T cells. Method: immunoSEQ multiplex PCR; TCRdb's copy keeps in-frame clones and lacks some. The table lists some 100,000 clones, around 90% of them singletons. Sequenced: Tregs sorted from blood. These receptors all come from a human donor in good health.

This chain uses TRBV18 with TRBJ2-5; possibly TRBD2 for D (5 bases). The germline V gene encodes CDR1 KGHSH and CDR2 LQKENI. V was cut by 6 bases and J by 5 bases, with 16 bases left in between. The CDR3 consists of 14 residues. Written as DNA, the CDR3 is TGTGCCAGCTCCCCGAGGACTGGCGAGGAGACCCAGTACTTC. It yields the protein CASSPRTGEETQYF.

The rearrangement links TRBV7-2 to TRBJ2-7, with TRBD2 identical over 7 bases. With V trimmed by 0 bases and J by 5 bases, 7 bases remained unmatched. The germline V gene encodes CDR1 SGHTA and CDR2 FQGNSA. This CDR3 comprises 15 residues. The CDR3 sequence: CASSLAGAGRDEQYF. In DNA, the CDR3 is TGTGCCAGCAGCTTAGCAGGGGCAGGGAGGGACGAGCAGTACTTC.

This clone showed up just once. This chain connects TRBV27 to TRBJ2-3; 8 bases fit TRBD1. V lost 5 bases and J lost 3; bases outside the gene matches: 4. This CDR3 is built from 14 residues. The V gene's germline CDR1 is MNHEY and CDR2 SMNVEV (reference sequence). CDR3 protein: CASSPRTGTDTQYF. CDR3 bases: TGTGCCAGCAGTCCCCGGACAGGGACAGATACGCAGTATTTT.

The genes are TRBV6-1 and TRBJ2-3, with TRBD1 as a possible D gene (7 bases). The germline V and J ends were trimmed by 3 bases and 5 bases, with 15 bases remaining between them. The CDR3 is 15 amino acids. CDR1 is MNHNS, CDR2 SASEGT, per germline. The CDR3, as DNA: TGTGCCAGCAGTGAGAACAGGGGAGGAATAGATACGCAGTATTTT. It codes for CASSENRGGIDTQYF.

A few counts support this clone. J is TRBJ1-1 and V is TRBV30, with TRBD1 identical over 7 bases. V shed 4 bases, J shed 4 bases, and the junction held 9 bases outside the gene matches. Germline V gives CDR1 GTSNPN, CDR2 SVGIG (reference sequence). CDR3 length: 14 amino acids. This chain's CDR3 is CAWNRQGVVTEAFF. CDR3 nucleotide sequence: TGTGCCTGGAATAGGCAGGGGGTGGTCACTGAAGCTTTCTTT.

J is TRBJ2-5 and V is TRBV7-6; 7 bases align to TRBD2. CDR3 size: 14 residues. The V gene end was trimmed by 4 bases and the J gene end by 1 base; junction bases not matched to a gene: 3. Per germline, CDR1 SGHVS and CDR2 FNYEAQ. The DNA for the CDR3 is TGTGCCAGCAGCTGGCTAGCGGTCCAAGAGACCCAGTACTTC. This translates into CASSWLAVQETQYF.

The rearrangement links TRBV29-1 to TRBJ2-5; 7 nucleotides match TRBD1. The CDR3 has 12 residues. Germline lookup yields CDR1 SQVTM and CDR2 ANQGSEA. After removal of 7 bases from V and 1 base from J, the junction contained 3 bases not matched to a gene. CDR3 protein: CSGRQGQETQYF. CDR3 nucleotides: TGCAGCGGTAGACAGGGCCAAGAGACCCAGTACTTC.

The chain combines TRBV11-3 with TRBJ2-1; D possibly corresponds to TRBD2 (6 bases). The CDR3 contains 16 residues. CDR1 SGHNT and CDR2 YENEEA come from the germline V gene. V was cut by 2 bases and J by 7 bases, with 18 bases left in between. The CDR3 reads CASSLTGTRPPNEQFF. CDR3 coding DNA: TGTGCCAGCAGCTTAACCGGGACTCGCCCTCCGAATGAGCAGTTCTTC.

Here the CDR3 reads CASSDQRVVHEQYF. In DNA form, the CDR3 reads TGTGCCAGCAGTGACCAAAGGGTAGTCCACGAGCAGTACTTC. This chain connects TRBV6-1 to TRBJ2-7, with D uncertain. The germline gives CDR1 MNHNS, CDR2 SASEGT. Trimming left V 3 bases short and J 5 bases short, with 14 bases between. The CDR3 loop spans 14 amino acids.

In DNA form, the CDR3 reads TGTGCCAGCAGCCGTCAGGGACTAGCGGGGGGATTAAGCACAGATACGCAGTATTTT. The encoded protein is CASSRQGLAGGLSTDTQYF. The chain carries TRBV7-3 and TRBJ2-3; 15 positions match TRBD2. The germline gives CDR1 SGHTA, CDR2 FQGTGA. The CDR3 covers 19 residues. The ends lost 5 bases at V and 0 bases at J; junction bases unmatched: 9.

The chain is built from TRBV30 and TRBJ2-1; D gene uncertain. Deletions cut 8 bases from V and 0 bases from J, with 11 bases between. CDR3 size: 13 residues. The germline gives CDR1 GTSNPN, CDR2 SVGIG (reference sequence). CDR3 sequence reads: CAARRGSYNEQFF. The CDR3 nucleotides read TGTGCCGCCCGGCGCGGCTCCTACAATGAGCAGTTCTTC.